This TCR beta chain was sequenced for a study of blood T cell repertoires in COVID-19. TCRdb keeps only in-frame clones here, not all; method: immunoSEQ multiplex PCR. The table lists roughly 350,000 clones, roughly 90% of them singletons, with roughly 18% in the top ten. Germline CDR1 and CDR2: LNHNV and YYDKDF (reference sequence). V was shortened by 3 bases and J by 9 bases, with 24 bases between the two germline ends. The CDR3 spans 17 residues. The rearrangement links TRBV15 to TRBJ2-1; D gene uncertain. The sample comprised PBMCs or T cells enriched from blood (not recorded which). The origin of this receptor is a woman in her thirties who had recovered from COVID-19. This chain's CDR3 is CATSSTRATPPTSEQFF. CDR3 sequence (DNA): TGTGCCACCAGCAGCACTCGAGCGACTCCACCAACGTCTGAGCAGTTCTTC.